This T cell receptor (beta chain) appears in the sequencing data of a study of T-cell reconstitution after alpha-beta-depleted transplantation in children. Germline loops: CDR1 MGHRA, CDR2 YSYEKL. CDR3 length equals 14 residues. Unique molecular identifiers were used to barcode this TCRbeta library. MiXCR, applied by TCRdb to the PCR reads, yields one record per CDR3 protein. This table holds approximately 430,000 distinct CDR3 sequences, 15% to 20% found once. General study results and limits: Some patients' high day-60 TCRbeta diversity was attributed to recipient cells surviving conditioning.

About this clonotype: The target antigen is unknown. Relative to the germline gene, one junction end is altered; a read error may explain this.

The specimen was PBMCs, mostly from graft donor cells, collected 360 days after TCRalphabeta/CD19-depleted stem cell transplant. This chain connects TRBV4-1 to TRBJ2-3; D is unresolved. The source of this sequence is a boy less than two years old who had a stem cell transplant for Wiskott-Aldrich syndrome, so the T cells may come from the graft donor. The CDR3 DNA reads TGCGCCAGCAACCAAAGAAGCCGCACAGATACGCAGTATTTT. Residues: CASNQRSRTDTQYF.